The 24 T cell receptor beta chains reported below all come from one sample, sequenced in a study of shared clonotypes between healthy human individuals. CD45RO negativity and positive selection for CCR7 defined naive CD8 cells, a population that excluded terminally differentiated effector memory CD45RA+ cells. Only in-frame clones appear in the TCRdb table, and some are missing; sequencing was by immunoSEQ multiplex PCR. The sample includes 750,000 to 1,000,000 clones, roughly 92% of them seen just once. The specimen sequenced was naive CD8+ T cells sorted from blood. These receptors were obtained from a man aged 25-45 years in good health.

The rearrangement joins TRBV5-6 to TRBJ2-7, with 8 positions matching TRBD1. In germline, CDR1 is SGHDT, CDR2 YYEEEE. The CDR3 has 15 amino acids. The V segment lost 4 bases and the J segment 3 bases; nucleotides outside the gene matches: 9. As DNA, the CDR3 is TGTGCCAGCAGCCAGACCGGGACAGGTTTCTACGAGCAGTACTTC. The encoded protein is CASSQTGTGFYEQYF.

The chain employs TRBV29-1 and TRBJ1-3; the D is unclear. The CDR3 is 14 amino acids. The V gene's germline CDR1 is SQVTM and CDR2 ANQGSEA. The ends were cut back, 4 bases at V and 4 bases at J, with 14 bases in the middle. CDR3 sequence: CSVVIRGGGNTIYF. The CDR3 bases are TGCAGCGTTGTCATCCGGGGAGGGGGAAACACCATATATTTT.

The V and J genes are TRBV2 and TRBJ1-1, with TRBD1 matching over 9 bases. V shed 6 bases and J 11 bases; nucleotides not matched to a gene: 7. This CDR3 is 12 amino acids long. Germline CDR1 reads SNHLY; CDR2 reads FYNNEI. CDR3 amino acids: CASRGQGTGAFF. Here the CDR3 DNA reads TGTGCCAGCAGAGGACAGGGGACCGGTGCTTTCTTT.

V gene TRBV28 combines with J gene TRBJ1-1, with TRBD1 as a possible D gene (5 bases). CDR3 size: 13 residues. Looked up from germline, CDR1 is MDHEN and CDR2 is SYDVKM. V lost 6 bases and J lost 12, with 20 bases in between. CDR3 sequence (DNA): TGTGCCAGCAGCTCCATCCTCCGGGACGGCTCTTTCTTT. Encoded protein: CASSSILRDGSFF.

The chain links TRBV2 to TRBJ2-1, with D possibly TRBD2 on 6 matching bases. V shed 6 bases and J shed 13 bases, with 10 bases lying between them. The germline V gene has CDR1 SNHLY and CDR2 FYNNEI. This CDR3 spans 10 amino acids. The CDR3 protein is CASRGLKQFF. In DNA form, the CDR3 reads TGTGCCAGCAGAGGACTAAAACAGTTCTTC.

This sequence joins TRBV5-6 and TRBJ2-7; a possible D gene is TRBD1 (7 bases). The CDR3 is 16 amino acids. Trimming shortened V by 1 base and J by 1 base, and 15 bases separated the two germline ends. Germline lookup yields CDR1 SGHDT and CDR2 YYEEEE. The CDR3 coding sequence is TGTGCCAGCAGCTTGCCCACGGGGGACAGTTCCTACGAGCAGTACTTC. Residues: CASSLPTGDSSYEQYF.

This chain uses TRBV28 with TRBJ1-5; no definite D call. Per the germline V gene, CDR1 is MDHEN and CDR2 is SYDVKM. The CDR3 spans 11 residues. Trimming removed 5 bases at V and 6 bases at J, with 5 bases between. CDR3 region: CASSIFQPQHF. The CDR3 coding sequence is TGTGCCAGCAGTATCTTTCAGCCCCAGCATTTT.

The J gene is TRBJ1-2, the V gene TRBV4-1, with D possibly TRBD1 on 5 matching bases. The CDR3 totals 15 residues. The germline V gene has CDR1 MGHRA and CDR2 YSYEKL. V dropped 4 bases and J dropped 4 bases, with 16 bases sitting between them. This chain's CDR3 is CASSLHPGETYGYTF. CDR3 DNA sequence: TGCGCCAGCAGCCTACATCCGGGGGAAACCTATGGCTACACCTTC.

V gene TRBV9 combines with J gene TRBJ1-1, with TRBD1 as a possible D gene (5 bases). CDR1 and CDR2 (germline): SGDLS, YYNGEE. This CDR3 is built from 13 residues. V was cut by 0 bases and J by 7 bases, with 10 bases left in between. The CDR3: CASSVEGYDEAFF. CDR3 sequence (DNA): TGTGCCAGCAGCGTAGAGGGGTATGATGAAGCTTTCTTT. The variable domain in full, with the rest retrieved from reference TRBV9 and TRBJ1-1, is DSGVTQTPKHLITATGQRVTLRCSPRSGDLSVYWYQQSLDQGLQFLIQYYNGEERAKGNILERFSAQQFPDLHSELNLSSLELGDSALYFCASSVEGYDEAFFGQGTRLTVV.

CDR3 in amino acids: CASSQDLTNTGELFF. The CDR3, as DNA: TGTGCCAGCAGCCAAGATCTGACGAACACCGGGGAGCTGTTTTTT. The V call is TRBV4-2, the J call TRBJ2-2, with no clear D. The V gene lost 0 bases and the J gene lost 0 bases, with 5 bases spanning the gap. Germline CDR1 is LGHNA and CDR2 is YNFKEQ. The CDR3 loop spans 15 amino acids.

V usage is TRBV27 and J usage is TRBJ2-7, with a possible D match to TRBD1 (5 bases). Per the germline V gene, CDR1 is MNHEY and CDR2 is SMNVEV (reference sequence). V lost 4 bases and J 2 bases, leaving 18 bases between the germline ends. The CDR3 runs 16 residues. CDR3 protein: CASSSPSWAGTYEQYF. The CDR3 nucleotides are TGTGCCAGCAGTTCCCCGTCCTGGGCAGGGACCTACGAGCAGTACTTC.

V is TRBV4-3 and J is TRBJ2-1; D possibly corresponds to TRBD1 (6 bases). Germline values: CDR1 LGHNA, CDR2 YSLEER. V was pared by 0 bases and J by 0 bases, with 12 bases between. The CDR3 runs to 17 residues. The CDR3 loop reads CASSQEGGSSSYNEQFF. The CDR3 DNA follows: TGCGCCAGCAGCCAAGAAGGGGGATCTAGCTCCTACAATGAGCAGTTCTTC.

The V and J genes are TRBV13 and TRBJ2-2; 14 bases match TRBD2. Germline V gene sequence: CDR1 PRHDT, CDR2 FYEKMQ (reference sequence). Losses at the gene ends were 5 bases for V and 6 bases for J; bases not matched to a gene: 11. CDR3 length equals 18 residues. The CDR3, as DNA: TGTGCCAGCAGCCCACGGGGACTAGCGGGAGTTGTGGCCGGGGAGCTGTTTTTT. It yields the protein CASSPRGLAGVVAGELFF.

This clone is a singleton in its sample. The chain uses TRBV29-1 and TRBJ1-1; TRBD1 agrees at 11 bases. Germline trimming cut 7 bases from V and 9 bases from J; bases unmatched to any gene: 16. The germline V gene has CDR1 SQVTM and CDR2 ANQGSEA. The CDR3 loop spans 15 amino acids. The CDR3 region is CSANLFRTGGVQAFF. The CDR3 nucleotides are TGCAGCGCAAACCTATTCCGGACAGGGGGCGTCCAAGCTTTCTTT.

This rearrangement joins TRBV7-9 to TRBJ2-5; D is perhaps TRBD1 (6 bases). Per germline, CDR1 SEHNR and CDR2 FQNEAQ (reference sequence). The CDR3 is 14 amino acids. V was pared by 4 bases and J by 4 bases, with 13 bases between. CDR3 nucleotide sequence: TGTGCCAGCAGCTCCCGGGCCAGGGGAGAGACCCAGTACTTC. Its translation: CASSSRARGETQYF.

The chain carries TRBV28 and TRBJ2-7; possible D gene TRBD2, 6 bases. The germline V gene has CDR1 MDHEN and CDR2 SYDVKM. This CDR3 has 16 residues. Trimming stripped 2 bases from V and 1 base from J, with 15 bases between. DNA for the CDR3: TGTGCCAGCAGTTTACCGGATACTAGCAGTTCCTACGAGCAGTACTTC. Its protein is CASSLPDTSSSYEQYF.

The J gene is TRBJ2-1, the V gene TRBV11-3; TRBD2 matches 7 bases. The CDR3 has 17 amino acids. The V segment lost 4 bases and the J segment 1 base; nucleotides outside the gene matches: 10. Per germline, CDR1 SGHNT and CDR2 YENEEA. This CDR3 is CASSSGKQGGSYNEQFF. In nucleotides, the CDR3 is TGTGCCAGCAGCTCGGGAAAGCAGGGAGGGTCCTACAATGAGCAGTTCTTC.

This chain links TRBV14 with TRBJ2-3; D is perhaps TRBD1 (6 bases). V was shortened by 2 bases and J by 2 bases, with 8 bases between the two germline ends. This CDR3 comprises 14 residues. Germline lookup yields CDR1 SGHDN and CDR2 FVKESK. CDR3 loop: CASSQTGTTDTQYF. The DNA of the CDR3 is TGTGCCAGCAGCCAAACAGGGACCACAGATACGCAGTATTTT.

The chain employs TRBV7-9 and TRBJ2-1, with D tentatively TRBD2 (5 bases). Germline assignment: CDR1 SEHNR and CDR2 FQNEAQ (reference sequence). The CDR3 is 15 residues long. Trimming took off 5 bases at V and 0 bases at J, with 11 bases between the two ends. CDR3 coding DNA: TGTGCCAGCAGCGCGACGGAGGACTCCTACAATGAGCAGTTCTTC. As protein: CASSATEDSYNEQFF.

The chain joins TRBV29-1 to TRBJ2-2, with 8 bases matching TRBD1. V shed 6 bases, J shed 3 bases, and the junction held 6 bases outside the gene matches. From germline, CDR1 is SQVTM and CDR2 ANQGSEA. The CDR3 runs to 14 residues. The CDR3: CSVVQGAHTGELFF. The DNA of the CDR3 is TGCAGCGTGGTCCAGGGGGCCCACACCGGGGAGCTGTTTTTT.

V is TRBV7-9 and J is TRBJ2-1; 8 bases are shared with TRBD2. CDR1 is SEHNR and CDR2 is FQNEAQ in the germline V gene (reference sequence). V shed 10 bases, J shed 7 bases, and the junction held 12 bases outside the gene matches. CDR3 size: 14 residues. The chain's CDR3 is CAKQGAGVSNEQFF. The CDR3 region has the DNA TGTGCCAAGCAAGGAGCGGGAGTTAGTAATGAGCAGTTCTTC.

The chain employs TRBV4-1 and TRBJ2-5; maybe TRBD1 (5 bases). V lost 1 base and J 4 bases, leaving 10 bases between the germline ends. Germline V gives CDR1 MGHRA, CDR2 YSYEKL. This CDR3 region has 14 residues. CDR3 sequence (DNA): TGCGCCAGCAGCCAAGGAAGGGGTCTAGAGACCCAGTACTTC. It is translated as CASSQGRGLETQYF.

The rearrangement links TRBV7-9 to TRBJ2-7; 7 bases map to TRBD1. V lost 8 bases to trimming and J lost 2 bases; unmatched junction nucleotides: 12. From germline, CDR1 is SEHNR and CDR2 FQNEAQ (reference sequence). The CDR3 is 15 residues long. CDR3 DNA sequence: TGTGCCAGCGACCCGTTAACAGGGGTCACCTACGAGCAGTACTTC. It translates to CASDPLTGVTYEQYF.

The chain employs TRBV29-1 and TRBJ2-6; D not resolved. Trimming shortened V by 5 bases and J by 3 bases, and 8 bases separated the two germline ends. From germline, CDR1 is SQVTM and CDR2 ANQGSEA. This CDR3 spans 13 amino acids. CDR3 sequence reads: CSVRKYGANVLTF. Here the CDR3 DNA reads TGCAGCGTTAGAAAATATGGGGCCAACGTCCTGACTTTC.